One and the same sample provided the 23 T cell receptor beta chains below, sequenced in a study of T cells after yellow fever vaccination (dated by TCRdb to between 2017 and 2020). The library was generated by 5' RACE. Sequencing was performed on an Illumina HiSeq 2500. TCRdb's own reprocessing of the public reads used fastp at Q25 and MiXCR and kept productive beta chains. Rows matching on CDR3 protein sequence are summarized as one entry with the most common DNA and genes. Present in this sample are approximately 300,000 distinct CDR3 sequences, about 9.5% of which were seen just once. The ten largest clones take up under 20% of the sample. Taken with the paper, the label for treatment or condition translates to: live attenuated yellow fever vaccine strain. The specimen comprised PBMCs, sampled on the day of the first yellow fever vaccination. Every receptor here comes from a man between 18 and 35 years old who received the YFV17D yellow fever vaccine.

J is TRBJ2-7 and V is TRBV4-3; 11 nucleotides align to TRBD1. Germline CDR1 LGHNA, CDR2 YSLEER. CDR3 length: 16 amino acids. J was trimmed by 3 bases and V by 0 bases; bases with no gene match: 4. The CDR3 spells CASSQDVGTGGYEQYF. CDR3 nucleotides: TGCGCCAGCAGCCAAGATGTGGGGACAGGGGGCTACGAGCAGTACTTC.

The rearrangement joins TRBV6-1 to TRBJ2-2; TRBD1 might be the D (5 bases). V was shortened by 5 bases and J by 6 bases, with 19 bases between the two germline ends. This CDR3 has 16 residues. CDR1 and CDR2 (germline): MNHNS, SASEGT. The CDR3 loop reads CASSTPTAHGSGELFF. The CDR3 DNA reads TGTGCCAGCAGTACCCCGACAGCGCATGGCTCCGGGGAGCTGTTTTTT.

The chain employs TRBV20-1 and TRBJ1-4, with 7 bases matching TRBD1. This CDR3 comprises 15 residues. Germline V CDR1 and CDR2: DFQATT, SNEGSKA (reference sequence). The J segment lost 0 bases and the V segment lost 2 bases, leaving 3 bases of the junction unmatched. CDR3 residues: CSARRQGSTNEKLFF. The CDR3 bases are TGCAGTGCTAGAAGACAGGGTTCAACTAATGAAAAACTGTTTTTT.

In this sample, this clonotype turned up a few times. V gene TRBV4-1 combines with J gene TRBJ2-1, with D perhaps assigned TRBD1 or TRBD2 (5 bases each). Germline values: CDR1 MGHRA, CDR2 YSYEKL. CDR3 length: 19 residues. Trimming pared 0 bases from V and 7 bases from J, leaving 25 bases between. The CDR3 DNA is TGCGCCAGCAGCCAAGAGAGACAAGGGACCACCTGGGGTTGGAATGAGCAGTTCTTC. Translated: CASSQERQGTTWGWNEQFF.

The chain joins TRBV7-2 to TRBJ2-5, with TRBD2 matching over 12 bases. The CDR3 length is 18 residues. V lost 2 bases, J lost 1 base, and 8 bases stayed unmatched. Germline V gene lookup returns CDR1 SGHTA and CDR2 FQGNSA. CDR3 amino acids: CASSLRLLAGGPQETQYF. The CDR3 bases are TGTGCCAGCAGCTTAAGGCTACTAGCGGGGGGCCCCCAAGAGACCCAGTACTTC.

CDR3 in amino acids: CASSYPHMNTEAFF. The CDR3 DNA is TGTGCCAGCAGCTACCCGCACATGAACACTGAAGCTTTCTTT. This chain joins TRBV5-6 and TRBJ1-1; D is unresolved. CDR1 and CDR2 from the germline V gene are SGHDT and YYEEEE. V dropped 3 bases and J dropped 0 bases, with 9 bases sitting between them. The CDR3 extends over 14 amino acids.

V is TRBV7-8 and J is TRBJ2-1, with a weak D call TRBD1 (6 bases). CDR3 size: 16 residues. Germline lookup yields CDR1 SGHVS and CDR2 FQNEAQ. V shed 2 bases and J shed 8 bases, with 19 bases lying between them. CDR3 protein: CASSLMRDITPHEQFF. The CDR3 DNA reads TGTGCCAGCAGCTTAATGAGGGACATTACCCCCCATGAGCAGTTCTTC.

This clonotype has more than one count but fewer than ten. V gene TRBV6-2 or TRBV6-3 combines with J gene TRBJ1-2; D is undetermined. V was cut by 7 bases and J by 8 bases, with 17 bases left in between. From germline, CDR1 is MNHEY and CDR2 SVGEGT. The CDR3 has 13 amino acids. In nucleotides, the CDR3 is TGTGCCAGCACCCCGCGGCTTACCGGAGGCTACACCTTC. Its protein product is CASTPRLTGGYTF.

This clonotype was found many times. The CDR3 loop is CASSLTGIEKLFF. For the CDR3, the DNA is TGTGCCAGCAGCCTGACCGGGATCGAAAAACTGTTTTTT. This chain connects TRBV7-9 to TRBJ1-4, with D uncertain. Germline V gene lookup returns CDR1 SEHNR and CDR2 FQNEAQ (reference sequence). The V end lost 5 bases, the J end lost 8 bases, and 12 bases lay between the germline ends. The CDR3 is made up of 13 amino acids.

In its sample, this clonotype was seen many times. The CDR3 DNA reads TGTGCCAGCAGCCAAGATCTTTCGGGGGCGCTTAACTATGGCTACACCTTC. Translated: CASSQDLSGALNYGYTF. The chain is built from TRBV4-2 and TRBJ1-2; D might be TRBD1 (6 bases). This CDR3 region has 17 residues. Germline CDR1 LGHNA, CDR2 YNFKEQ. The V end was cut by 0 bases, the J end by 1 base, with 15 bases between.

This sequence joins TRBV6-1 and TRBJ1-2; no reliable D call. This CDR3 is 17 amino acids long. CDR1 is MNHNS, CDR2 SASEGT, per germline. V was clipped by 6 bases and J by 0 bases, with 20 bases between them. This CDR3 is CASRAFYNTWTNYGYTF. The CDR3 DNA reads TGTGCCAGCAGGGCGTTCTACAACACCTGGACTAACTATGGCTACACCTTC.

This clonotype came up a few times. The chain carries TRBV30 and TRBJ2-1; a weak D match, TRBD1 (6 bases). The length of the CDR3 is 13 residues. The germline CDR1 and CDR2 sequences are GTSNPN and SVGIG (reference sequence). Trimming took 1 base from V and 6 from J, leaving 10 bases between them. The CDR3 DNA reads TGTGCCTGGAGTGGGGGGCGCGGCAATGAGCAGTTCTTC. Residues: CAWSGGRGNEQFF.

This clonotype has just a few counts. The chain recombines TRBV4-3 with TRBJ2-5; D is ambiguous. Germline-derived CDR1 and CDR2 are LGHNA and YSLEER. V gave up 2 bases and J gave up 4 bases, with 17 bases separating them. CDR3 length: 16 residues. CDR3 loop: CASSQSWQQVPETQYF. CDR3 DNA sequence: TGCGCCAGCAGCCAAAGCTGGCAGCAAGTCCCAGAGACCCAGTACTTC.

This rearrangement joins TRBV20-1 to TRBJ1-2; D unresolved. The CDR3 covers 13 residues. Germline loops: CDR1 DFQATT, CDR2 SNEGSKA (reference sequence). Trimming left V 2 bases short and J 4 bases short, with 11 bases between. The CDR3 region has the DNA TGCAGTGCTAGACGGACCGAGAGCTATGGCTACACCTTC. It specifies CSARRTESYGYTF.

This sequence joins TRBV7-2 and TRBJ1-1; 9 nucleotides line up with TRBD1. The CDR3 sequence is 15 residues long. V gave up 5 bases and J gave up 7 bases; unmatched junction bases: 11. Per germline, CDR1 SGHTA and CDR2 FQGNSA. DNA for the CDR3: TGTGCCAGCAGCGCCCGAACAGGGGGCCAGGTTGAAGCTTTCTTT. This encodes CASSARTGGQVEAFF. The variable domain in full, completed from reference TRBV7-2 and TRBJ1-1, reads GAGVSQSPSNKVTEKGKDVELRCDPISGHTALYWYRQSLGQGLEFLIYFQGNSAPDKSGLPSDRFSAERTGGSVSTLTIQRTQQEDSAVYLCASSARTGGQVEAFFGQGTRLTVV.

This clonotype appeared a few times. The CDR3: CSVVVSIAKNIQYF. The CDR3, as DNA: TGCAGCGTTGTTGTAAGCATAGCCAAAAACATTCAGTACTTC. The rearrangement uses TRBV29-1 and TRBJ2-4; D not certain. The V end was cut by 4 bases, the J end by 0 bases, with 10 bases between. The CDR3 is made up of 14 amino acids. Germline V gives CDR1 SQVTM, CDR2 ANQGSEA. The full variable domain, with the rest looked up from reference TRBV29-1 and TRBJ2-4, is SAVISQKPSRDICQRGTSLTIQCQVDSQVTMMFWYRQQPGQSLTLIATANQGSEATYESGFVIDKFPISRPNLTFSTLTVSNMSPEDSSIYLCSVVVSIAKNIQYFGAGTRLSVL.

This chain links TRBV7-3 with TRBJ2-5, with 8 bases matching TRBD1. With V trimmed by 4 bases and J by 2 bases, 9 bases remained unmatched. Per the germline V gene, CDR1 is SGHTA and CDR2 is FQGTGA. This CDR3 contains 16 residues. The CDR3 loop reads CASSSGQGLVQETQYF. The DNA for the CDR3 is TGTGCCAGCAGCTCCGGACAGGGCCTCGTTCAAGAGACCCAGTACTTC.

The V call is TRBV11-2, the J call TRBJ2-1; TRBD2 agrees at 7 bases. Germline CDR1 SGHAT, CDR2 FQNNGV. J gave up 1 base and V 3 bases, and 9 bases lay outside the gene matches. This CDR3 region has 17 residues. The chain's CDR3 is CASSFTRGGRSYNEQFF. CDR3 DNA: TGTGCCAGCAGCTTTACGCGGGGAGGGCGTTCCTACAATGAGCAGTTCTTC.

This clonotype was seen at least ten times. The rearrangement joins TRBV5-1 to TRBJ2-3; TRBD1 might be the D (6 bases). CDR3 size: 15 residues. Trimming pared 5 bases from V and 1 base from J, leaving 14 bases between. Germline lookup yields CDR1 SGHRS and CDR2 YFSETQ. This chain's CDR3 is CASSEGGRRTDTQYF. CDR3 in DNA: TGCGCCAGCAGTGAAGGGGGACGACGCACAGATACGCAGTATTTT.

This clonotype was observed a handful of times. The V and J genes are TRBV6-1 and TRBJ2-7; 11 nucleotides match TRBD1. CDR1 is MNHNS, CDR2 SASEGT, per germline. The CDR3 is made up of 15 amino acids. The V gene end was trimmed by 5 bases and the J gene end by 5 bases; junction bases not matched to a gene: 8. CDR3 loop: CASSPLGTGGHEQYF. The DNA for the CDR3 is TGTGCCAGCAGTCCTCTTGGGACAGGGGGACACGAGCAGTACTTC.

There are a few counts of this clonotype. The V and J genes are TRBV9 and TRBJ1-2; D not certain. Germline V CDR1 and CDR2: SGDLS, YYNGEE. Trimming removed 0 bases at V and 4 bases at J, with 10 bases between. The CDR3 contains 14 residues. CDR3: CASSVGGPSYGYTF. The CDR3 DNA reads TGTGCCAGCAGCGTAGGAGGGCCTAGCTATGGCTACACCTTC.

The table lists this clonotype with a count of one. The chain couples TRBV29-1 to TRBJ1-2; D call uncertain. CDR3 length: 13 residues. Deletions cut 5 bases from V and 1 base from J, with 11 bases between. Per the germline V gene, CDR1 is SQVTM and CDR2 is ANQGSEA. This chain's CDR3 is CSVRTGINYGYTF. DNA for the CDR3: TGCAGCGTTCGGACGGGGATTAACTATGGCTACACCTTC.

This clonotype was counted only a few times. The rearrangement joins TRBV4-1 to TRBJ2-1, with 7 bases identical to TRBD1. The CDR3 has 16 amino acids. Germline V gene lookup returns CDR1 MGHRA and CDR2 YSYEKL. V lost 2 bases to trimming and J lost 5 bases; unmatched junction nucleotides: 9. The CDR3 loop reads CASSQKRGGYHNEQFF. CDR3 coding DNA: TGCGCCAGCAGCCAAAAGCGAGGGGGCTACCACAATGAGCAGTTCTTC.